A single sample is the source of the 32 T cell receptor beta chains below, sequenced in a study of T cells in tuberculosis. TCRdb's table, derived via immunoSEQ multiplex PCR, lists solely in-frame clones and lacks some. The sample records fewer than 40,000 clones, less than 95% being singletons. Sequencing used PBMCs. The receptors come from a donor between 10 and 35 years old with latent tuberculosis or without tuberculosis infection.

The chain recombines TRBV6-6 with TRBJ1-1; D is undetermined. CDR1 and CDR2 from the germline V gene are MNHNY and SVGAGI (reference sequence). V lost 6 bases, J lost 7 bases, and 12 bases lay in between. This CDR3 has 12 residues. DNA for the CDR3: TGTGCCAGCAGAAACGCAGGACTTGAAGCTTTCTTT. Its translation is CASRNAGLEAFF.

This rearrangement joins TRBV25-1 to TRBJ2-2; 11 nucleotides align to TRBD2. The V gene's germline CDR1 is MGHDK and CDR2 SYGVNS. V was clipped by 10 bases and J by 1 base; unmatched bases: 2. The CDR3 has 14 amino acids. CDR3 in amino acids: CATLAGGNTGELFF. The CDR3 coding sequence is TGTGCCACCCTAGCGGGAGGGAACACCGGGGAGCTGTTTTTT.

The rearrangement joins TRBV5-1 to TRBJ2-1; 8 positions match TRBD1. CDR3 length equals 15 residues. The germline V gene encodes CDR1 SGHRS and CDR2 YFSETQ. V lost 4 bases to trimming and J lost 0 bases; unmatched junction nucleotides: 3. The CDR3 DNA is TGCGCCAGCAGCACCGGACAGGGCTCCTACAATGAGCAGTTCTTC. Translated, it gives CASSTGQGSYNEQFF.

The gene calls are TRBV9 and TRBJ2-3; 10 bases map to TRBD2. V was pared by 0 bases and J by 5 bases, with 3 bases of the junction left unmatched. The CDR3 is 15 residues long. Germline V gives CDR1 SGDLS, CDR2 YYNGEE. The CDR3 DNA follows: TGTGCCAGCAGCGTAGTGCTAGCGGGAGTAGATACGCAGTATTTT. Translating gives CASSVVLAGVDTQYF.

V and J are TRBV4-2 and TRBJ2-7, with D possibly matching TRBD2 (5 bases). CDR3 length: 15 residues. Trimming took 0 bases from V and 5 from J, leaving 14 bases between them. Per germline, CDR1 LGHNA and CDR2 YNFKEQ. DNA of the CDR3: TGTGCCAGCAGCCAAGATCTTCGGGGTGAGGACGAGCAGTACTTC. Translated: CASSQDLRGEDEQYF.

The DNA for the CDR3 is TGTGCCAGCAGCTCTGGGACTAGCGGGATCTCCTACGAGCAGTACTTC. This sequence encodes CASSSGTSGISYEQYF. The V gene is TRBV11-1, the J gene TRBJ2-7; TRBD2 agrees at 13 bases. The CDR3 totals 16 residues. With V trimmed by 4 bases and J by 0 bases, 3 bases remained unmatched. From germline, CDR1 is SGHAT and CDR2 FQDESV (reference sequence).

The chain carries TRBV18 and TRBJ1-1, with D perhaps TRBD1 (6 bases). Trimming stripped 6 bases from V and 0 bases from J, with 11 bases between. The V gene's germline CDR1 is KGHSH and CDR2 LQKENI. The CDR3 is 14 amino acids. CDR3 nucleotide sequence: TGTGCCAGCTCCGCAGGGGATTTGAACACTGAAGCTTTCTTT. Translated, it gives CASSAGDLNTEAFF.

The chain joins TRBV5-6 to TRBJ1-2; a possible D gene is TRBD1 (5 bases). Germline values: CDR1 SGHDT, CDR2 YYEEEE. V was pared by 1 base and J by 4 bases, with 23 bases between. This CDR3 has 18 amino acids. The CDR3 loop reads CASSLRIIVRARGYGYTF. CDR3 DNA sequence: TGTGCCAGCAGCTTGCGGATAATAGTCAGGGCGCGGGGCTATGGCTACACCTTC.

The gene calls are TRBV9 and TRBJ2-3; possibly TRBD1 for D (5 bases). The CDR3 runs 15 residues. The germline V gene has CDR1 SGDLS and CDR2 YYNGEE. The germline V and J ends were trimmed by 3 bases and 5 bases, with 16 bases remaining between them. In DNA form, the CDR3 reads TGTGCCAGCAGCGACCCCGCAGGTCAGGGAGATACGCAGTATTTT. Translated, it gives CASSDPAGQGDTQYF.

The chain combines TRBV27 with TRBJ2-1, with D unclear. The CDR3 spans 14 residues. The germline V and J ends were trimmed by 6 bases and 0 bases, with 9 bases remaining between them. Germline loops: CDR1 MNHEY, CDR2 SMNVEV (reference sequence). CDR3 sequence (DNA): TGTGCCAGCAGCCCGATTAGCTCCTACAATGAGCAGTTCTTC. Its protein is CASSPISSYNEQFF.

This clone was counted a single time. This chain joins TRBV2 and TRBJ2-7; the match to TRBD1 covers 12 bases. The junction had 2 bases not matched to a gene; V was cut back by 7 bases and J by 1 base. CDR1 is SNHLY, CDR2 FYNNEI, per germline. The CDR3 covers 14 residues. CDR3 sequence reads: CASKGQGASYEQYF. Written as DNA, the CDR3 is TGTGCCAGCAAGGGACAGGGGGCTTCCTACGAGCAGTACTTC.

J is TRBJ2-2 and V is TRBV19; a possible D gene is TRBD2 (6 bases). This CDR3 has 13 residues. Per germline, CDR1 LNHDA and CDR2 SQIVND (reference sequence). Trimming left V 4 bases short and J 4 bases short, with 7 bases between. This CDR3 is CASSTSATGELFF. The CDR3 nucleotides read TGTGCCAGTAGTACTAGCGCCACCGGGGAGCTGTTTTTT. The full variable domain, its missing parts supplied by reference TRBV19 and TRBJ2-2, is DGGITQSPKYLFRKEGQNVTLSCEQNLNHDAMYWYRQDPGQGLRLIYYSQIVNDFQKGDIAEGYSVSREKKESFPLTVTSAQKNPTAFYLCASSTSATGELFFGEGSRLTVL.

This chain uses TRBV4-1 with TRBJ2-2, with a tentative D call TRBD2 (5 bases). The CDR3 runs to 17 residues. V lost 2 bases to trimming and J lost 5 bases, with 18 bases between them. Per the germline V gene, CDR1 is MGHRA and CDR2 is YSYEKL. This CDR3 is CASSQLEMRAWTGELFF. CDR3 DNA: TGCGCCAGCAGCCAACTGGAGATGCGGGCCTGGACCGGGGAGCTGTTTTTT.

The gene calls are TRBV6-5 and TRBJ2-3; TRBD2 aligns across 10 bases. The germline V gene has CDR1 MNHEY and CDR2 SVGAGI. The CDR3 has 15 residues. V dropped 2 bases and J dropped 9; count of bases not matched to a gene: 8. The CDR3 DNA reads TGTGCCAGCAGTTACGGGAGCGGGAGGGGCGGAACGCAGTATTTT. Residues: CASSYGSGRGGTQYF.

The chain combines TRBV2 with TRBJ1-5; a possible D gene is TRBD1 (5 bases). This CDR3 region has 15 residues. The V gene lost 6 bases and the J gene lost 7 bases, with 19 bases spanning the gap. Per the germline V gene, CDR1 is SNHLY and CDR2 is FYNNEI. Written as DNA, the CDR3 is TGTGCCAGCAGACCTCATCTCACTCAGGGACAGCCCCAGCATTTT. Translating gives CASRPHLTQGQPQHF.

The chain employs TRBV4-1 and TRBJ2-1, with TRBD2 matching over 12 bases. The ends lost 3 bases at V and 4 bases at J; junction bases unmatched: 1. The CDR3 runs 15 residues. From germline, CDR1 is MGHRA and CDR2 YSYEKL. The CDR3 DNA follows: TGCGCCAGCAGCCAGGGGACTAGCGGGTACAATGAGCAGTTCTTC. Its protein is CASSQGTSGYNEQFF.

This chain uses TRBV29-1 with TRBJ2-7; 15 nucleotides line up with TRBD2. Trimming removed 2 bases from V and 4 bases from J; junction bases left unmatched: 6. The CDR3 has 16 residues. The germline gives CDR1 SQVTM, CDR2 ANQGSEA. In DNA form, the CDR3 reads TGCAGCGTTGAAAGGCCCGGACTAGCGGGAGGGTACGAGCAGTACTTC. This translates into CSVERPGLAGGYEQYF.

The chain combines TRBV9 with TRBJ2-3; 11 positions agree with TRBD2. The ends lost 2 bases at V and 4 bases at J; junction bases unmatched: 3. This CDR3 spans 15 amino acids. Looked up from germline, CDR1 is SGDLS and CDR2 is YYNGEE. The DNA of the CDR3 is TGTGCCAGCAGCGTTAGCGGGAGGGCCGCAGATACGCAGTATTTT. It is translated as CASSVSGRAADTQYF.

The chain has TRBV28 and TRBJ1-1, with a possible D match to TRBD1 (6 bases). Germline V gives CDR1 MDHEN, CDR2 SYDVKM. V lost 4 bases, J lost 4 bases, and 13 bases lay in between. CDR3 length equals 14 residues. The CDR3 here is CASSSQGSRTEAFF. CDR3 coding DNA: TGTGCCAGCAGTTCACAGGGAAGTCGCACTGAAGCTTTCTTT.

The chain employs TRBV7-3 and TRBJ2-3; tentative D call: TRBD1 (5 bases). The CDR3 has 16 amino acids. V was pared by 1 base and J by 2 bases, with 13 bases between. Germline V gene data show CDR1 as SGHTA and CDR2 as FQGTGA. The CDR3 DNA reads TGTGCCAGCAGCTTAAATTCCCGGACATTCACAGATACGCAGTATTTT. Translation gives CASSLNSRTFTDTQYF.

V gene TRBV15 combines with J gene TRBJ2-7; 8 nucleotides line up with TRBD2. The CDR3 consists of 14 residues. Germline lookup yields CDR1 LNHNV and CDR2 YYDKDF (reference sequence). V was clipped by 0 bases and J by 6 bases; unmatched bases: 4. This CDR3 is CATSREREGSEQYF. The CDR3 coding sequence is TGTGCCACCAGCAGAGAACGGGAGGGCTCCGAGCAGTACTTC.

This clone counts as medium-sized. The chain joins TRBV7-9 to TRBJ1-2; 7 bases are shared with TRBD1. The CDR3 sequence is 16 residues long. After removal of 3 bases from V and 1 base from J, the junction contained 8 bases not matched to a gene. Germline loops: CDR1 SEHNR, CDR2 FQNEAQ (reference sequence). CDR3 in DNA: TGTGCCAGCAGCTTGCGGACAGGACCCAATAACTATGGCTACACCTTC. This gives the protein CASSLRTGPNNYGYTF.

The chain carries TRBV4-1 and TRBJ2-7; D is unresolved. This CDR3 has 14 amino acids. The germline V and J ends were trimmed by 1 base and 2 bases, with 9 bases remaining between them. Germline lookup yields CDR1 MGHRA and CDR2 YSYEKL. CDR3 in DNA: TGCGCCAGCAGCCAAGTTGGCCGCCCCTACGAGCAGTACTTC. Translated: CASSQVGRPYEQYF.

This chain uses TRBV27 with TRBJ2-3; 8 bases are shared with TRBD1. V dropped 4 bases and J dropped 3; count of bases not matched to a gene: 12. Germline-derived CDR1 and CDR2 are MNHEY and SMNVEV (reference sequence). This CDR3 region has 17 residues. CDR3 nucleotide sequence: TGTGCCAGCAGTTCGCTCCTCGGTCAGGGGGCAACAGATACGCAGTATTTT. Translation gives CASSSLLGQGATDTQYF.

The chain uses TRBV10-3 and TRBJ2-6; 7 bases match TRBD1. The CDR3 contains 17 residues. The germline V gene has CDR1 ENHRY and CDR2 SYGVKD. V shed 5 bases and J 0 bases; nucleotides not matched to a gene: 7. The CDR3 coding sequence is TGTGCCATCAGTTCGGGACAGCGATCCTCTGGGGCCAACGTCCTGACTTTC. It encodes CAISSGQRSSGANVLTF.

This clone was observed once. CDR3 bases: TGTGCCAGTAGCTCGACCGGGACAGACTCCTACGAGCAGTACTTC. This codes for CASSSTGTDSYEQYF. V usage is TRBV19 and J usage is TRBJ2-7, with TRBD1 matching over 7 bases. The germline V gene encodes CDR1 LNHDA and CDR2 SQIVND (reference sequence). V gave up 6 bases and J gave up 0 bases; unmatched junction bases: 8. This CDR3 has 15 amino acids. Complete variable domain (other parts from reference TRBV19 and TRBJ2-7): DGGITQSPKYLFRKEGQNVTLSCEQNLNHDAMYWYRQDPGQGLRLIYYSQIVNDFQKGDIAEGYSVSREKKESFPLTVTSAQKNPTAFYLCASSSTGTDSYEQYFGPGTRLTVT.

The V and J genes are TRBV21-1 and TRBJ2-5; the D call TRBD1 from the table was never checked on the DNA. TRBV21-1 is marked as a pseudogene. CDR3 length: 14 residues. The CDR3 DNA reads as TGTGCCAGCAGTTTGACAGGGGTGAGAGAGACCCAGTACTTC. Translated, it gives CASSLTGVRETQYF.

This chain links TRBV5-4 with TRBJ2-5, with D unresolved. CDR1 and CDR2 from the germline V gene are SGHNT and YYREEE (reference sequence). The V end lost 2 bases, the J end lost 3 bases, and 11 bases lay between the germline ends. This CDR3 comprises 14 residues. The CDR3: CASSFLRMEETQYF. The CDR3 nucleotides are TGTGCCAGCAGCTTCCTGAGGATGGAAGAGACCCAGTACTTC.

The J gene is TRBJ2-7, the V gene TRBV7-8; TRBD1 matches 8 bases. Per germline, CDR1 SGHVS and CDR2 FQNEAQ. The CDR3 loop spans 15 amino acids. V was pared by 5 bases and J by 1 base, with 7 bases of the junction left unmatched. CDR3 amino acids: CASSVGTGLSYEQYF. Here the CDR3 DNA reads TGTGCCAGCAGCGTCGGGACAGGCTTGTCCTACGAGCAGTACTTC.

The gene calls are TRBV6-1 and TRBJ2-4; TRBD1 matches at 8 bases. The CDR3 spans 13 residues. Germline assignment: CDR1 MNHNS and CDR2 SASEGT. The ends lost 5 bases at V and 8 bases at J; junction bases unmatched: 5. Written as DNA, the CDR3 is TGTGCCAGCAGTAGACAGGGGTGGTACATTCAGTACTTC. Its protein product is CASSRQGWYIQYF.

The chain carries TRBV2 and TRBJ2-1; D is uncertain. Germline CDR1 SNHLY, CDR2 FYNNEI. The V end lost 7 bases, the J end lost 4 bases, and 8 bases lay between the germline ends. The CDR3 is 12 amino acids. The CDR3 is CASTTKYNEQFF. CDR3 sequence (DNA): TGTGCCAGCACCACAAAGTACAATGAGCAGTTCTTC.

This clone was detected once. This chain uses TRBV6-1 with TRBJ1-2, with D unclear. This CDR3 region has 16 residues. With 4 bases removed from V and 4 bases from J, the gap between germline ends came to 19 bases. Per germline, CDR1 MNHNS and CDR2 SASEGT. The CDR3: CASSAVPGLPVYGYTF. CDR3 bases: TGTGCCAGCAGTGCCGTACCAGGTTTGCCTGTCTATGGCTACACCTTC.